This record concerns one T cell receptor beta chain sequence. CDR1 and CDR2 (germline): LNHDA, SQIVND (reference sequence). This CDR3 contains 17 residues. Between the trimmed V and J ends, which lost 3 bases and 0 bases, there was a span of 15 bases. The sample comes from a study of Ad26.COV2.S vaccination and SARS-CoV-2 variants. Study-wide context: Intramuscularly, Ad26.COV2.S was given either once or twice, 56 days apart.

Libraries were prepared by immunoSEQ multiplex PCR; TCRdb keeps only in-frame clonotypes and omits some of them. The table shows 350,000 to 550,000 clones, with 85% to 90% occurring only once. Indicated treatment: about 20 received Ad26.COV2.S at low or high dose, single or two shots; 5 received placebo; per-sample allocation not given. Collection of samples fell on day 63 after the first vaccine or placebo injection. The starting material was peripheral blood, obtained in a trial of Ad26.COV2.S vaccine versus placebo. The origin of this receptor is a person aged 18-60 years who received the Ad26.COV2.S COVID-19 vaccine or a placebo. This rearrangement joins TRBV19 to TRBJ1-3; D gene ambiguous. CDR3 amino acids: CASSIAPVEVSGNTIYF. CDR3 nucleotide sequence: TGTGCCAGTAGTATTGCCCCAGTCGAAGTCTCTGGAAACACCATATATTTT.